These 32 T cell receptor beta chains were all obtained from the same sample, sequenced in a study of cytomegalovirus exposure and HLA in healthy donors. In the PCR, 60 Vbeta and 13 Jbeta primers were used. Data came from immunoSEQ multiplex PCR; TCRdb stores just in-frame clones and leaves some out. The repertoire includes around 150,000 clones, about three quarters of them detected once, and 2% to 3% sits in the top ten. Sequenced material: PBMCs. The receptors stem from a woman aged 40-49 years in good health and CMV-seropositive.

Points on this clone: Germline and junction disagree at one end, which may indicate a read error. The chain is built from TRBV29-1 and TRBJ1-2; TRBD1 agrees at 8 bases. Per germline, CDR1 SQVTM and CDR2 ANQGSEA. The length of the CDR3 is 15 residues. The CDR3 DNA follows: TGCGGCGTTGCTACTGGACAGGGATCGAACTATGGCTACACCTTC. Protein: CGVATGQGSNYGYTF.

This clone was recorded only once. The V gene is TRBV6-5, the J gene TRBJ1-5; a possible D gene is TRBD1 (5 bases). The CDR3 consists of 16 residues. Germline lookup yields CDR1 MNHEY and CDR2 SVGAGI. Trimming shortened V by 0 bases and J by 7 bases, and 16 bases separated the two germline ends. Written as DNA, the CDR3 is TGTGCCAGCAGTTACTCGCGGACTTCGGGGGACCAGCCCCAGCATTTT. Translated: CASSYSRTSGDQPQHF.

This clone was seen more than once but under ten times. J is TRBJ2-3 and V is TRBV7-2, with 12 bases that match TRBD2. The V and J ends lost 2 bases and 6 bases, in that order; junction bases with no gene match: 12. Germline V CDR1 and CDR2: SGHTA, FQGNSA. CDR3 length equals 18 residues. CDR3 sequence reads: CASSLTLGTSGGFDTQYF. The CDR3 region has the DNA TGTGCCAGCAGCTTAACCCTCGGCACTAGCGGGGGGTTCGATACGCAGTATTTT. Drawing the rest from reference TRBV7-2 and TRBJ2-3, the complete variable domain is GAGVSQSPSNKVTEKGKDVELRCDPISGHTALYWYRQSLGQGLEFLIYFQGNSAPDKSGLPSDRFSAERTGGSVSTLTIQRTQQEDSAVYLCASSLTLGTSGGFDTQYFGPGTRLTVL.

The V call is TRBV28, the J call TRBJ2-7; no firm D call. The CDR3 sequence is 12 residues long. The germline gives CDR1 MDHEN, CDR2 SYDVKM. The V end lost 3 bases, the J end lost 3 bases, and 6 bases lay between the germline ends. The CDR3 bases are TGTGCCAGCAGTTTTCCCGGCTACGAGCAGTACTTC. Its protein is CASSFPGYEQYF.

CDR3 sequence reads: CAISEASGQAYEQYF. In DNA, the CDR3 is TGTGCCATCAGTGAAGCTTCGGGACAGGCCTACGAGCAGTACTTC. J is TRBJ2-7 and V is TRBV10-3; the match to TRBD1 covers 8 bases. CDR1 is ENHRY and CDR2 is SYGVKD in the germline V gene. V lost 3 bases and J lost 2; bases outside the gene matches: 6. The CDR3 has 15 residues.

This chain links TRBV5-6 with TRBJ1-1, with TRBD1 matching 9 bases. The ends lost 2 bases at V and 4 bases at J; junction bases unmatched: 6. The CDR3 sequence is 15 residues long. Germline CDR1 and CDR2: SGHDT and YYEEEE. The CDR3 bases are TGTGCCAGCAGCTTTTTGACAGGGGGTCCCACTGAAGCTTTCTTT. As protein: CASSFLTGGPTEAFF.

The rearrangement links TRBV5-1 to TRBJ2-1, with a tentative D call TRBD2 (6 bases). The V gene lost 0 bases and the J gene lost 6 bases, with 28 bases spanning the gap. CDR1 SGHRS and CDR2 YFSETQ come from the germline V gene. The CDR3 covers 20 residues. The CDR3 loop is CASSLAPKGQGTFVGNEQFF. The DNA of the CDR3 is TGCGCCAGCAGCTTGGCCCCCAAAGGACAAGGGACTTTTGTGGGCAATGAGCAGTTCTTC.

This chain uses TRBV11-2 with TRBJ2-2, with D maybe TRBD2 (5 bases). V was pared by 0 bases and J by 7 bases, with 9 bases between. Germline V CDR1 and CDR2: SGHAT, FQNNGV. This CDR3 region has 14 residues. CDR3 residues: CASSLEGSGGELFF. CDR3 in DNA: TGTGCCAGCAGCTTAGAGGGGAGTGGCGGGGAGCTGTTTTTT. The variable domain in full, with the rest retrieved from reference TRBV11-2 and TRBJ2-2, is EAGVAQSPRYKIIEKRQSVAFWCNPISGHATLYWYQQILGQGPKLLIQFQNNGVVDDSQLPKDRFSAERLKGVDSTLKIQPAKLEDSAVYLCASSLEGSGGELFFGEGSRLTVL.

The rearrangement links TRBV5-4 to TRBJ2-1; D possibly corresponds to TRBD2 (5 bases). With 4 bases removed from V and 5 bases from J, the gap between germline ends came to 10 bases. CDR1 and CDR2 from the germline V gene are SGHNT and YYREEE (reference sequence). The CDR3 spans 13 residues. CDR3 DNA sequence: TGTGCCAGCAGCCAGGACTCTCACAATGAGCAGTTCTTC. This codes for CASSQDSHNEQFF.

The rearrangement uses TRBV2 and TRBJ2-5; 9 nucleotides match TRBD2. Trimming cost V 8 bases and J 2 bases; bases outside gene matches: 6. CDR3 length: 14 amino acids. CDR1 is SNHLY and CDR2 is FYNNEI in the germline V gene. CDR3: CASGTSRTQETQYF. CDR3 nucleotide sequence: TGTGCCAGCGGGACTAGCAGAACACAAGAGACCCAGTACTTC. The full variable domain, in which reference TRBV2 and TRBJ2-5 provide the parts outside the CDR3, is EPEVTQTPSHQVTQMGQEVILRCVPISNHLYFYWYRQILGQKVEFLVSFYNNEISEKSEIFDDQFSVERPDGSNFTLKIRSTKLEDSAMYFCASGTSRTQETQYFGPGTRLLVL.

The chain couples TRBV18 to TRBJ1-2, with 7 bases that match TRBD1. With V trimmed by 5 bases and J by 0 bases, 6 bases remained unmatched. The CDR3 spans 15 residues. From germline, CDR1 is KGHSH and CDR2 LQKENI. The CDR3 region is CASSTQGVTNYGYTF. The CDR3 DNA reads TGTGCCAGCTCAACGCAGGGGGTGACTAACTATGGCTACACCTTC. The full variable domain, in which reference TRBV18 and TRBJ1-2 provide the parts outside the CDR3, is NAGVMQNPRHLVRRRGQEARLRCSPMKGHSHVYWYRQLPEEGLKFMVYLQKENIIDESGMPKERFSAEFPKEGPSILRIQQVVRGDSAAYFCASSTQGVTNYGYTFGSGTRLTVV.

The chain recombines TRBV7-9 with TRBJ2-7, with 14 bases lining up with TRBD2. In germline, CDR1 is SEHNR, CDR2 FQNEAQ (reference sequence). V dropped 3 bases and J dropped 6; count of bases not matched to a gene: 10. The CDR3 is 17 residues long. The DNA for the CDR3 is TGTGCCAGCAGCTTTGTGCGACTAGCGGGAGGGCCGAGCGAGCAGTACTTC. Its protein is CASSFVRLAGGPSEQYF.

The chain joins TRBV19 to TRBJ1-2, with 10 positions matching TRBD1. V gave up 5 bases and J gave up 2 bases; unmatched junction bases: 8. The CDR3 has 16 residues. Per germline, CDR1 LNHDA and CDR2 SQIVND (reference sequence). The CDR3 region is CASSWDRGGLNYGYTF. The CDR3 nucleotides read TGTGCCAGTAGTTGGGACAGGGGCGGGTTGAACTATGGCTACACCTTC.

Here the CDR3 reads CASSSNRGLGDYTF. Here the CDR3 DNA reads TGTGCCAGCAGCAGCAACAGGGGGCTCGGTGACTACACCTTC. The chain is built from TRBV7-2 and TRBJ1-2; the match to TRBD1 covers 9 bases. There are 14 residues in the CDR3. Germline assignment: CDR1 SGHTA and CDR2 FQGNSA. Unmatched junction bases numbered 11, after V lost 5 bases and J lost 10 bases.

The chain links TRBV19 to TRBJ1-1, with TRBD1 matching 7 bases. J was trimmed by 2 bases and V by 2 bases; bases with no gene match: 5. In germline, CDR1 is LNHDA, CDR2 SQIVND (reference sequence). This CDR3 region has 15 residues. CDR3 sequence: CASSIRQGINTEAFF. The CDR3 nucleotides read TGTGCCAGTAGTATACGACAGGGAATTAACACTGAAGCTTTCTTT. Drawing the rest from reference TRBV19 and TRBJ1-1, the complete variable domain is DGGITQSPKYLFRKEGQNVTLSCEQNLNHDAMYWYRQDPGQGLRLIYYSQIVNDFQKGDIAEGYSVSREKKESFPLTVTSAQKNPTAFYLCASSIRQGINTEAFFGQGTRLTVV.

The chain is built from TRBV5-1 and TRBJ2-1; weak D call: TRBD2 (7 bases). Trimming stripped 2 bases from V and 8 bases from J, with 20 bases between. The CDR3 loop spans 16 amino acids. Germline V gene sequence: CDR1 SGHRS, CDR2 YFSETQ. The DNA for the CDR3 is TGCGCCAGCAGCTTCGCCCCCTTAGGGGGGGAGGATGAGCAGTTCTTC. This sequence encodes CASSFAPLGGEDEQFF.

V is TRBV5-6 and J is TRBJ1-1; no definite D call. There are 14 residues in the CDR3. The germline V gene encodes CDR1 SGHDT and CDR2 YYEEEE. Trimming removed 5 bases from V and 3 bases from J, with 14 bases in between. The CDR3 protein is CASRHASLYTEAFF. CDR3 in DNA: TGTGCCAGCAGGCACGCGTCGTTGTACACTGAAGCTTTCTTT.

The rearrangement links TRBV4-1 to TRBJ1-1, with D perhaps matching TRBD1 (6 bases). V shed 6 bases and J shed 7 bases, with 12 bases lying between them. The CDR3 is 12 residues long. Looked up from germline, CDR1 is MGHRA and CDR2 is YSYEKL. The DNA for the CDR3 is TGCGCCAGCAGTCCAGGACAGTTTGAAGCTTTCTTT. Its translation is CASSPGQFEAFF.

This clone was found a few times. The gene calls are TRBV14 and TRBJ2-5, with D possibly TRBD2 on 5 matching bases. The CDR3 runs to 14 residues. V was trimmed by 8 bases and J by 4 bases, leaving 17 bases between them. Germline values: CDR1 SGHDN, CDR2 FVKESK. The CDR3 coding sequence is TGTGCCAGCCATAGGACGGGGTCGGGAGAGACCCAGTACTTC. This encodes CASHRTGSGETQYF.

The rearrangement uses TRBV4-3 and TRBJ1-2, with D perhaps matching TRBD1 (5 bases). Between the trimmed V and J ends, which lost 3 bases and 8 bases, there was a span of 19 bases. CDR1 is LGHNA, CDR2 YSLEER, per germline. This CDR3 is built from 15 residues. The CDR3 region has the DNA TGCGCCAGCAGCCAGACATTTGGACAAGCCTTGGGCTACACCTTC. Protein: CASSQTFGQALGYTF.

J is TRBJ1-1 and V is TRBV10-3; 7 bases fit TRBD1. The CDR3 has 15 residues. In germline, CDR1 is ENHRY, CDR2 SYGVKD. The trim removed 2 bases at V and 5 bases at J, leaving 8 bases unmatched. DNA for the CDR3: TGTGCCATCAGTGAGACAGAAGACAGGGTGACTGAAGCTTTCTTT. Residues: CAISETEDRVTEAFF.

The chain uses TRBV18 and TRBJ2-3; no definite D call. Germline lookup yields CDR1 KGHSH and CDR2 LQKENI. With 3 bases removed from V and 0 bases from J, the gap between germline ends came to 7 bases. The CDR3 is 14 amino acids. DNA for the CDR3: TGTGCCAGCTCACCCCCTACTAGCACAGATACGCAGTATTTT. The encoded protein is CASSPPTSTDTQYF.

The chain is built from TRBV5-4 and TRBJ2-7; D might be TRBD2 (5 bases). The ends were cut back, 0 bases at V and 3 bases at J, with 10 bases in the middle. The CDR3 runs 14 residues. Per germline, CDR1 SGHNT and CDR2 YYREEE (reference sequence). The CDR3 region is CASSLGGLGYEQYF. Here the CDR3 DNA reads TGTGCCAGCAGCTTGGGCGGGCTTGGCTACGAGCAGTACTTC.

This clone was detected a few times. The rearrangement links TRBV29-1 to TRBJ1-1; D remains ambiguous. Germline-derived CDR1 and CDR2 are SQVTM and ANQGSEA. The CDR3 sequence is 14 residues long. Trimming shortened V by 5 bases and J by 1 base, and 14 bases separated the two germline ends. As DNA, the CDR3 is TGCAGCGTTAAGAAAACCAACGGGAACACTGAAGCTTTCTTT. Translation gives CSVKKTNGNTEAFF.

The chain joins TRBV2 to TRBJ2-1; D is perhaps TRBD2 (5 bases). This CDR3 comprises 15 residues. From germline, CDR1 is SNHLY and CDR2 FYNNEI. Trimming pared 3 bases from V and 6 bases from J, leaving 15 bases between. The CDR3 DNA sequence: TGTGCCAGCAGTGAGGGAACTAGAGGGAGCAATGAGCAGTTCTTC. Encoded protein: CASSEGTRGSNEQFF.

This chain joins TRBV6-5 and TRBJ1-1; weak D call: TRBD1 (6 bases). Germline V gives CDR1 MNHEY, CDR2 SVGAGI. The V and J ends lost 6 bases and 3 bases respectively, with 17 bases between them. This CDR3 has 15 amino acids. This chain's CDR3 is CASRPIQGGDTEAFF. CDR3 nucleotides: TGTGCCAGCAGACCGATACAGGGTGGGGACACTGAAGCTTTCTTT.

The J gene is TRBJ2-7, the V gene TRBV7-2; weak D call: TRBD1 (5 bases). The germline V gene encodes CDR1 SGHTA and CDR2 FQGNSA. The V end was cut by 4 bases, the J end by 1 base, with 11 bases between. CDR3 length: 14 amino acids. CDR3 sequence (DNA): TGTGCCAGCAGCTCCCAGGGAAGTTCCTACGAGCAGTACTTC. Translating it yields CASSSQGSSYEQYF.

The CDR3 DNA follows: TGTGCCAGTAGCTTCGACCCCACAGGGAGTGGGACTGAAGCTTTCTTT. Its protein is CASSFDPTGSGTEAFF. V and J are TRBV19 and TRBJ1-1; a weak D match, TRBD1 (6 bases). Germline assignment: CDR1 LNHDA and CDR2 SQIVND (reference sequence). The ends were cut back, 6 bases at V and 5 bases at J, with 22 bases in the middle. The CDR3 is 16 amino acids.

This chain connects TRBV25-1 to TRBJ1-1, with D perhaps matching TRBD1 (5 bases). CDR1 and CDR2 from the germline V gene are MGHDK and SYGVNS. Trimming cost V 3 bases and J 1 base, with 6 bases left between them. The CDR3 runs 13 residues. CDR3 nucleotide sequence: TGTGCCAGCAGTGACGACAGGAACACTGAAGCTTTCTTT. It specifies CASSDDRNTEAFF. Full variable domain (remainder filled in from reference TRBV25-1 and TRBJ1-1): EADIYQTPRYLVIGTGKKITLECSQTMGHDKMYWYQQDPGMELHLIHYSYGVNSTEKGDLSSESTVSRIRTEHFPLTLESARPSHTSQYLCASSDDRNTEAFFGQGTRLTVV.

The chain employs TRBV7-2 and TRBJ1-5; 9 bases fit TRBD1. CDR3 length: 16 residues. With V trimmed by 5 bases and J by 6 bases, 11 bases remained unmatched. The germline V gene encodes CDR1 SGHTA and CDR2 FQGNSA. CDR3: CASSPNGQGSGQPQHF. CDR3 nucleotides: TGTGCCAGCAGCCCCAACGGACAGGGGTCGGGTCAGCCCCAGCATTTT.

The chain recombines TRBV7-2 with TRBJ1-1; D is perhaps TRBD1 (5 bases). Trimming took 6 bases from V and 2 from J, leaving 10 bases between them. CDR1 SGHTA and CDR2 FQGNSA come from the germline V gene. The CDR3 has 13 amino acids. The CDR3 reads CASRLTVNTEAFF. The CDR3 region has the DNA TGTGCCAGCAGGTTGACAGTTAACACTGAAGCTTTCTTT.

V usage is TRBV5-6 and J usage is TRBJ2-5, with D possibly being TRBD2 (6 bases). The CDR3 runs 15 residues. V dropped 4 bases and J dropped 4 bases, with 17 bases sitting between them. CDR1 is SGHDT and CDR2 is YYEEEE in the germline V gene. In DNA, the CDR3 is TGTGCCAGCAGCCCCGGCCTTACGGAGGGAGAGACCCAGTACTTC. It specifies CASSPGLTEGETQYF.